This paragraph reports one T cell receptor beta chain. What it recognizes is unknown. The CDR3 loop spans 13 amino acids. Germline V gene sequence: CDR1 SGDLS, CDR2 YYNGEE. Between the trimmed V and J ends, which lost 2 bases and 3 bases, there was a span of 3 bases. This sample was included in a study of siplizumab effects on memory and regulatory T cells. Study outcomes and limitations: Naive T cells were seemingly more diverse than memory cells, and major contributions to the alloresponse seemed to be made by them. Sequences below about 10^-5 frequency were poorly captured, limiting mapping of alloreactive clones.

TCR templates numbering 80,000 to 100,000 were assayed per sample. Generated by immunoSEQ multiplex PCR, the TCRdb table keeps only in-frame clones and is missing some. The table shows about 99,000 clones, with nearly 95% occurring only once. Specimen: Tregs sorted from blood. This sequence was found in a human donor in good health. The chain uses TRBV9 and TRBJ1-6; D gene unclear. As DNA, the CDR3 is TGTGCCAGCAGCGTCAGCTATAATTCACCCCTCCACTTT. Its protein product is CASSVSYNSPLHF.